The clone carrying this TCR beta chain was found many times. Its antigen is not identified. Researchers took RNA transcripts and amplified the TCR beta CDR3 regions from them. A first-round RT-PCR of the TCR CDR3 used the HTBI primer set. One entry per CDR3 protein results from TCRdb running MiXCR on the multiplex PCR reads. The table shows over 650,000 distinct CDR3 sequences, with less than 20% occurring only once. The junction had 6 bases not matched to a gene; V was cut back by 4 bases and J by 4 bases. The CDR3 runs to 16 residues. CDR1 and CDR2 (germline): MDHEN, SYDVKM. The sample is drawn from a study of T cells in Graves' hyperthyroidism and ophthalmopathy. Overall study results and limits: It was a median around 6 months before onset that the model predicted ophthalmopathy. Peripheral blood also featured most of the thyroid clonotypes expanded above 0.001.

With a duration under 2 months, the hyperthyroidism was newly diagnosed in patients aged 18 to 65. Orbital computed tomography, thyroid ultrasound, serum thyroxine and TRAb, and clinical symptoms together informed the diagnoses. The rearrangement uses TRBV28 and TRBJ2-2, with TRBD2 matching 10 bases. Sequencing was performed on blood. This TCR was sampled from a man between 18 and 35 years old with Graves' hyperthyroidism. The CDR3 reads CASSSLSGRGTGELFF. The DNA for the CDR3 is TGTGCCAGCAGTTCACTCAGCGGGAGGGGCACCGGGGAGCTGTTTTTT.